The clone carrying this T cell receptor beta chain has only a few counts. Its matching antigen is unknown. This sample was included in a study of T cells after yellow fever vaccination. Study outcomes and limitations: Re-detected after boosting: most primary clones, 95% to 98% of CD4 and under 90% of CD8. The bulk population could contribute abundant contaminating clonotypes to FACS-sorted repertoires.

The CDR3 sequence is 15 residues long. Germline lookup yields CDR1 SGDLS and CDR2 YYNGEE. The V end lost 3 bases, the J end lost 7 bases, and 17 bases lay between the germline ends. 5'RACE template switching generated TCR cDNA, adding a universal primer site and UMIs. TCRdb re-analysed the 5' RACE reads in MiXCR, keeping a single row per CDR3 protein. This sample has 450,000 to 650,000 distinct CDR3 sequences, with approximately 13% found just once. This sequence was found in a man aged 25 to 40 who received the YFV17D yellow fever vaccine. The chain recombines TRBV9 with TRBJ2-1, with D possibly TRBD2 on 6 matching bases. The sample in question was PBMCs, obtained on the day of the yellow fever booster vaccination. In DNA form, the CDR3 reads TGTGCCAGCAGCGGAGAGCGGGCCCCACCTAATGAGCAGTTCTTC. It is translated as CASSGERAPPNEQFF.